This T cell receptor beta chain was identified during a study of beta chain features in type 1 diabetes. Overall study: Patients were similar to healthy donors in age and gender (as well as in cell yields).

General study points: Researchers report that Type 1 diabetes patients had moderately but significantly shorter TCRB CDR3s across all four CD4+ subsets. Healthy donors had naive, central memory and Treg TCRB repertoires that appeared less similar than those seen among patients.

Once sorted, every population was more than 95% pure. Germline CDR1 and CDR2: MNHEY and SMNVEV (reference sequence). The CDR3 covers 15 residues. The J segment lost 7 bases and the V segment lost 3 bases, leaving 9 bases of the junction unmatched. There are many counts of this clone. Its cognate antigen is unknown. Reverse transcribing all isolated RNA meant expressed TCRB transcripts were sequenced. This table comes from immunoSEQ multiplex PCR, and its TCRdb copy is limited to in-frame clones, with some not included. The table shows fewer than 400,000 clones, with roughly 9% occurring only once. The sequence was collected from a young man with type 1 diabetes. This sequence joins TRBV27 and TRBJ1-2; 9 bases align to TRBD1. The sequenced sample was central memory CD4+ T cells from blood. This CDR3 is CASSFTTGGVSGYTF. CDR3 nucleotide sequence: TGTGCCAGCAGTTTTACGACAGGGGGAGTAAGTGGCTACACCTTC.